These 12 T cell receptor beta chains were all obtained from the same sample, sequenced in a study of T cells in localized non-small cell lung cancer. Method: immunoSEQ multiplex PCR; TCRdb's copy keeps in-frame clones and lacks some. The sample contains roughly 35,000 clones, roughly 87% of which appear only once. The specimen was peripheral blood, collected before any cancer treatment. These receptors were obtained from a woman aged 35 to 69 with stage I lung adenocarcinoma.

V usage is TRBV6-5 and J usage is TRBJ1-6; D possibly corresponds to TRBD1 (5 bases). Trimming pared 8 bases from V and 9 bases from J, leaving 11 bases between. Looked up from germline, CDR1 is MNHEY and CDR2 is SVGAGI. The CDR3 sequence is 12 residues long. This chain's CDR3 is CASGGFGSPLHF. CDR3 sequence (DNA): TGTGCCAGCGGGGGGTTCGGTTCACCCCTCCACTTT.

The chain links TRBV19 to TRBJ1-6; unclear D gene. The germline CDR1 and CDR2 sequences are LNHDA and SQIVND (reference sequence). CDR3 length equals 8 residues. In nucleotides, the CDR3 is TGTCGACACTCACCCCTCCACTTT. Translation gives CRHSPLHF. The full variable domain, in which reference TRBV19 and TRBJ1-6 provide the parts outside the CDR3, is DGGITQSPKYLFRKEGQNVTLSCEQNLNHDAMYWYRQDPGQGLRLIYYSQIVNDFQKGDIAEGYSVSREKKESFPLTVTSAQKNPTAFYLCRHSPLHFGNGTRLTVT.

CDR3 coding DNA: TGTGCCAGCAGCTCCTGGGGCCCCGGCGACTATGGCTACACCTTC. This codes for CASSSWGPGDYGYTF. J is TRBJ1-2 and V is TRBV7-2; D is perhaps TRBD1 (5 bases). From germline, CDR1 is SGHTA and CDR2 FQGNSA. This CDR3 region has 15 residues. Trimming removed 4 bases at V and 3 bases at J, with 15 bases between. The full variable domain, with the rest looked up from reference TRBV7-2 and TRBJ1-2, is GAGVSQSPSNKVTEKGKDVELRCDPISGHTALYWYRQSLGQGLEFLIYFQGNSAPDKSGLPSDRFSAERTGGSVSTLTIQRTQQEDSAVYLCASSSWGPGDYGYTFGSGTRLTVV.

The chain carries TRBV4-3 and TRBJ1-4; D is unresolved. V dropped 0 bases and J dropped 5 bases, with 10 bases sitting between them. CDR3 length equals 15 residues. Germline V gene lookup returns CDR1 LGHNA and CDR2 YSLEER. CDR3 sequence reads: CASSQDWVKNEKLFF. The CDR3 DNA reads TGCGCCAGCAGCCAAGATTGGGTAAAAAATGAAAAACTGTTTTTT.

Of note for this clone: Its ends do not fully match the called genes, so a read error is possible. The V call is TRBV7-8, the J call TRBJ1-2; 7 positions match TRBD1. Germline V CDR1 and CDR2: SGHVS, FQNEAQ. The CDR3 totals 16 residues. The CDR3 spells CASSLRPGQSSLGHTF. The CDR3 DNA reads TGTGCCAGCAGCTTGAGACCGGGACAGTCTTCCCTTGGCCACACCTTC.

The chain recombines TRBV4-1 with TRBJ1-3; a weak D match, TRBD1 (5 bases). CDR3 length equals 16 residues. Trimming cost V 4 bases and J 7 bases, with 20 bases left between them. Germline assignment: CDR1 MGHRA and CDR2 YSYEKL. CDR3 nucleotides: TGCGCCAGCAGCCTGGTGGGGACGGCTGATCCCAACACCATATATTTT. Amino acid sequence: CASSLVGTADPNTIYF.

Concerning this clone itself: Other DNA sequences in this specimen translate into the identical CDR3. This chain uses TRBV5-1 with TRBJ2-5; D ambiguous. Germline CDR1 SGHRS, CDR2 YFSETQ. The CDR3 consists of 14 residues. Trimming removed 0 bases at V and 1 base at J, with 7 bases between. The CDR3: CASSLVQPQETQYF. In nucleotides, the CDR3 is TGCGCCAGCAGCTTGGTCCAACCCCAAGAGACCCAGTACTTC.

V usage is TRBV7-2 and J usage is TRBJ2-1; TRBD2 aligns across 11 bases. This CDR3 is built from 18 residues. Germline V gene data show CDR1 as SGHTA and CDR2 as FQGNSA. With V trimmed by 1 base and J by 6 bases, 11 bases remained unmatched. The CDR3 protein is CASSLVPSSGGISNEQFF. CDR3 nucleotide sequence: TGTGCCAGCAGCTTAGTCCCTTCTAGCGGGGGGATTTCCAATGAGCAGTTCTTC.

The gene calls are TRBV6-6 and TRBJ2-1, with TRBD1 identical over 8 bases. The V gene's germline CDR1 is MNHNY and CDR2 SVGAGI (reference sequence). CDR3 length: 16 amino acids. Trimming removed 5 bases from V and 4 bases from J; junction bases left unmatched: 10. CDR3 amino acids: CASSRRQGTRYNEQFF. The CDR3 DNA reads TGTGCCAGCAGTCGAAGACAGGGGACCCGATACAATGAGCAGTTCTTC.

The chain employs TRBV7-9 and TRBJ1-4; D is ambiguous. Deletions cut 1 base from V and 4 bases from J, with 7 bases between. The CDR3 loop spans 14 amino acids. Germline loops: CDR1 SEHNR, CDR2 FQNEAQ (reference sequence). CDR3 DNA: TGTGCCAGCAGCTTAGACAGCTTTAATGAAAAACTGTTTTTT. Amino acid sequence: CASSLDSFNEKLFF.

This clone was counted a few times. The rearrangement joins TRBV9 to TRBJ2-1, with 8 bases that match TRBD2. Germline trimming cut 2 bases from V and 4 bases from J; bases unmatched to any gene: 5. Germline V gene data show CDR1 as SGDLS and CDR2 as YYNGEE. The CDR3 extends over 15 amino acids. CDR3 protein: CASSVDSGVYNEQFF. DNA for the CDR3: TGTGCCAGCAGCGTTGATAGCGGGGTGTACAATGAGCAGTTCTTC.

This sequence joins TRBV28 and TRBJ1-1; D is possibly TRBD1 (5 bases). V shed 4 bases and J shed 5 bases, with 8 bases lying between them. CDR1 MDHEN and CDR2 SYDVKM come from the germline V gene. The CDR3 sequence is 12 residues long. The CDR3 coding sequence is TGTGCCAGCAGTTCCGGGGCTACTGAAGCTTTCTTT. Translating it yields CASSSGATEAFF.